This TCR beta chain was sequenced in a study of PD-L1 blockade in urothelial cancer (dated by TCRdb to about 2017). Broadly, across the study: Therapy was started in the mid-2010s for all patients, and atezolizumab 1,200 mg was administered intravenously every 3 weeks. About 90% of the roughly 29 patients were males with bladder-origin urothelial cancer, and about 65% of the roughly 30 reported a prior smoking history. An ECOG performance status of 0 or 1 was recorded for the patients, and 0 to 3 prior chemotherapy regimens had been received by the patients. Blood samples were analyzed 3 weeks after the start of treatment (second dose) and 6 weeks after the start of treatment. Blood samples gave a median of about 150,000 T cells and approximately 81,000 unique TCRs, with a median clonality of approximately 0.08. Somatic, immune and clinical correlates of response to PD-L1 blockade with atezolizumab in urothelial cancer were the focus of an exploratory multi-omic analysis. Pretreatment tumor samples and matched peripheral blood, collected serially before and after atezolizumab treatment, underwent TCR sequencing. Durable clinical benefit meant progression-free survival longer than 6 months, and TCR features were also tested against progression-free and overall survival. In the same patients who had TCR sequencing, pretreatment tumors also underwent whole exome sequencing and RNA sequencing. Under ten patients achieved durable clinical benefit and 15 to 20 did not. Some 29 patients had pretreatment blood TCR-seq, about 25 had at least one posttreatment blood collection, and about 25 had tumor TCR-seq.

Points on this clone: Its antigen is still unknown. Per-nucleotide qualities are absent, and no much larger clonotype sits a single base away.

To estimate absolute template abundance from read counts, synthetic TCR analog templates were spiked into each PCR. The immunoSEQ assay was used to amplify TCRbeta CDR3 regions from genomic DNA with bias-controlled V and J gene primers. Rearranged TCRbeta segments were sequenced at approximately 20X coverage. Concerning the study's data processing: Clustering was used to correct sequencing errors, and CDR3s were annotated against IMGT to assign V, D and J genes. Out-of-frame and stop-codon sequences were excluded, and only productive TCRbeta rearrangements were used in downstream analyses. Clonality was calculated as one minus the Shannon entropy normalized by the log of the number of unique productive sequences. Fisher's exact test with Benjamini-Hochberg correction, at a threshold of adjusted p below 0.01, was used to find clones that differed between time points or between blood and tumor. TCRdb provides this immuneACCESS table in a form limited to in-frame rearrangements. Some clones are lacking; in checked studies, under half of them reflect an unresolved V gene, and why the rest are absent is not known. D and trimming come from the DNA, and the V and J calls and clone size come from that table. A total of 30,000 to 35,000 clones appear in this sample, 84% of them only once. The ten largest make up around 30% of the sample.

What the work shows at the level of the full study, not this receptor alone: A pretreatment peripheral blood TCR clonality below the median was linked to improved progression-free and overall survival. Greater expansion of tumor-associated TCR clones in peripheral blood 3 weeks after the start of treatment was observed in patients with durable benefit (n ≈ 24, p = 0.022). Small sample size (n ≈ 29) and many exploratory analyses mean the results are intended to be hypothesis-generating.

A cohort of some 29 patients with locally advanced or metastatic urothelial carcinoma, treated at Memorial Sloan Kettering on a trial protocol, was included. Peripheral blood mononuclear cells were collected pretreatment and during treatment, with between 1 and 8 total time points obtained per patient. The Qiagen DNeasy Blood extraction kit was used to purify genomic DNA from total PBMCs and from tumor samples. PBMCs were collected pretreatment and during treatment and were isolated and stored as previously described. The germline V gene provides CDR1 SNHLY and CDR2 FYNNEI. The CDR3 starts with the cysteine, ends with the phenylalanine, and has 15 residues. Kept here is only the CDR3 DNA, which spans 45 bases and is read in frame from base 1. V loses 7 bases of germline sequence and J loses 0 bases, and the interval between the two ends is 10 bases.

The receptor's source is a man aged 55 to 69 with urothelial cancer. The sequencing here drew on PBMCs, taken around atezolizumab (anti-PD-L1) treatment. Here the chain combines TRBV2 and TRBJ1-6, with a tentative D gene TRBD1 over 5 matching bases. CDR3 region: CASTFDSSYNSPLHF. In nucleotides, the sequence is TGTGCCAGCACTTTCGACAGCTCCTATAATTCACCCCTCCACTTT.